The text below deals with one T cell receptor (beta chain). The data originate from a study of shared T cell receptors in the human thymus. The protocol was immunoSEQ multiplex PCR, while the TCRdb copy is restricted to in-frame clones and leaves out a portion. Among some 700,000 clones listed, approximately 85% were seen once. This sample was shared with a second study, whose subject was human thymus T cells. That report notes: Thymus was obtained from resections taken during corrective heart surgery. Gene usage for V and J segments appeared biased in thymic and blood repertoires. Related research examined unrelated individuals and reported that their thymic repertoires overlapped highly.

Sequenced input: thymocytes. The TCR was taken from a girl younger than two with a congenital heart defect.

CDR3 residues: CATSTQQGARGYTF. CDR3 nucleotide sequence: TGTGCCACCAGCACCCAACAGGGGGCAAGAGGCTACACCTTC. The chain carries TRBV15 and TRBJ1-2; 9 bases line up with TRBD1. CDR1 and CDR2 from the germline V gene are LNHNV and YYDKDF (reference sequence). J gave up 8 bases and V 4 bases, and 8 bases lay outside the gene matches. This CDR3 region has 14 residues.